This TCR beta chain was observed in a study of tissue T cells after allogeneic stem cell transplantation. Sequencing used immunoSEQ multiplex PCR; TCRdb keeps in-frame clones, though not all of them. The profile shows some 640 clones, approximately 48% of them singletons. Whole-study findings and limits: Few T cell clones were shared across patients, but motif clusters showed tissue-specific shared signatures. In patients and mice, blood and spleen missed much of tissue repertoire.

This clone was seen only a few times. Its antigen is not identified. Gene names and germline refer to mouse. Read coverage stops 1 residue before the CDR3 terminus; the germline J gene supplies the remainder. With 0 bases removed from V and 5 bases from J, the gap between germline ends came to 2 bases. The germline V gene encodes CDR1 NSHNY and CDR2 SYGAGN. CDR3 size: 12 residues. As for time point: mouse harvest day 14 after allogeneic transplant. Tail vein injection delivered 10^7 T-cell-depleted bone marrow cells and 10^6 splenic CD5+ T cells. Mice had MHC-mismatched B6 into BALB/c GVHD, sampled day 7 or 14.

J is TRBJ1-4 and V is TRBV13-1; D unresolved. This clonotype was sampled from a female BALB/c mouse given C57BL/6 T cells with graft-versus-host disease after an allogeneic hematopoietic cell transplant. The sequencing sample was made of liver tissue. The CDR3 sequence is CASSDANERLFF. Partial CDR3 DNA: TGTGCCAGCAGTGATGCTAACGAAAGATTATTT. The full variable domain, with the rest looked up from reference TRBV13-1 and TRBJ1-4, is EAAVTQSPRNKVTVTGGNVTLSCRQTNSHNYMYWYRQDTGHGLRLIHYSYGAGNLRIGDVPDGYKATRTTQEDFFLLLELASPSQTSLYFCASSDANERLFFGHGTKLSVL.